This T cell receptor (beta chain) is drawn from a study of T cells in localized non-small cell lung cancer. The CDR3 consists of 14 residues. In germline, CDR1 is SGHTA, CDR2 FQGNSA. Trimming stripped 4 bases from V and 3 bases from J, with 11 bases between. This table comes from immunoSEQ multiplex PCR, and its TCRdb copy is limited to in-frame clones, with some not included. This table holds tens of thousands of clones, around 86% found once. This clonotype was sampled from a male donor older than 55 with stage III squamous cell lung carcinoma. Sequenced material: peripheral blood, taken before any cancer treatment. The chain joins TRBV7-2 to TRBJ2-3; D not resolved. The CDR3 coding sequence is TGTGCCAGCAGCTCGGCGTGGCTAACAGATACGCAGTATTTT. As protein: CASSSAWLTDTQYF.